This TCR beta chain originates from a study of T cell responses to AZD1222 COVID-19 vaccine. Broader study findings: Spike was spanned by vaccine-associated CD4 TCRs, which were dominant at 160-218 and 743-854. Sampling that yielded the repertoires occurred only after the peak T cell response. Reports say nearly half of spike-specific TCRs go after unmutated variant regions. The donor group comprised mostly white British people and more females; the analysis possibly underestimated clonal diversity.

Trimming removed 0 bases from V and 0 bases from J; junction bases left unmatched: 1. CDR3 length equals 15 residues. Germline CDR1 is LNHNV and CDR2 is YYDKDF (reference sequence). Generated by immunoSEQ multiplex PCR, the TCRdb table keeps only in-frame clones and is missing some. The profile shows around 150,000 clones, 94% of them singletons. To note about this clone: Antigen unknown.

This clonotype originated in an adult who received the AZD1222 COVID-19 vaccine. The material sequenced was peripheral blood, taken 28 days after the second AZD1222 dose. The chain recombines TRBV15 with TRBJ2-7, with 8 bases aligning to TRBD2. CDR3 coding DNA: TGTGCCACCAGCAGAGATGGACTAGCCTCCTACGAGCAGTACTTC. Translating gives CATSRDGLASYEQYF.